Below are 27 T cell receptor beta chains sequenced from a single sample in a study of CD8 T cells in ankylosing spondylitis. One entry per CDR3 protein results from TCRdb running MiXCR on the 5' RACE reads. Among some 450,000 distinct CDR3 sequences listed, 15% to 20% were seen once. General study points: Characteristic, it appeared, of ankylosing spondylitis blood was a TCR beta motif of eight highly homologous variants.

Their recognized antigens are unknown. The sequencing sample was made of blood, either unsorted or a sorted T cell fraction (not recorded which). Receptors were obtained from a male donor with ankylosing spondylitis.

The CDR3 DNA reads as TGCAGTGCTAGAGATGGAGGGACAGCCTCTAACTATGGCTACACCTTC. The encoded protein is CSARDGGTASNYGYTF. This chain uses TRBV20-1 with TRBJ1-2, with 7 bases that match TRBD1. Unmatched junction bases numbered 7, after V lost 0 bases and J lost 0 bases. Germline V gene sequence: CDR1 DFQATT, CDR2 SNEGSKA (reference sequence). This CDR3 spans 16 amino acids.

This rearrangement joins TRBV19 to TRBJ1-2, with D unresolved. Germline V gene sequence: CDR1 LNHDA, CDR2 SQIVND (reference sequence). The CDR3 is 15 residues long. V shed 7 bases and J shed 1 base, with 16 bases lying between them. CDR3 nucleotides: TGTGCCAGTACCGCCGGCGGAGCCCTTAACTATGGCTACACCTTC. Translation gives CASTAGGALNYGYTF.

CDR3 in amino acids: CASSKKLGQSTDTQYF. The CDR3 bases are TGTGCCAGCAGCAAAAAACTAGGACAGAGCACAGATACGCAGTATTTT. The chain recombines TRBV6-4 with TRBJ2-3, with D possibly TRBD1 on 6 matching bases. The germline gives CDR1 MRHNA, CDR2 SNTAGT. The germline V and J ends were trimmed by 6 bases and 0 bases, with 16 bases remaining between them. The CDR3 spans 16 residues.

This clonotype was recorded a few times. The chain uses TRBV29-1 and TRBJ2-1, with TRBD2 matching 8 bases. There are 16 residues in the CDR3. Germline CDR1 and CDR2: SQVTM and ANQGSEA. V dropped 0 bases and J dropped 1; count of bases not matched to a gene: 5. CDR3 coding DNA: TGCAGCGTTGAAGATCGGCTAGCGGGTTCCTACAATGAGCAGTTCTTC. Its translation is CSVEDRLAGSYNEQFF.

The chain has TRBV21-1 and TRBJ1-5; the D call TRBD1 from the table was never checked on the DNA. TRBV21-1 is given as a pseudogene. The CDR3 has 14 amino acids. The DNA for the CDR3 is TGTGCCAGCACCTCAGGGTTCATTTGTCAGCCCCAGCATTTT. It specifies CASTSGFICQPQHF.

The chain employs TRBV20-1 and TRBJ2-3; the D call may be TRBD1 or TRBD2 (5 bases each). Germline lookup yields CDR1 DFQATT and CDR2 SNEGSKA (reference sequence). Trimming took 3 bases from V and 3 from J, leaving 7 bases between them. This CDR3 spans 12 amino acids. The CDR3 coding sequence is TGCAGTGCTAGGGGACGAACAGATACGCAGTATTTT. It specifies CSARGRTDTQYF.

This chain connects TRBV20-1 to TRBJ2-5; TRBD2 matches at 10 bases. The CDR3 length is 14 residues. With V trimmed by 6 bases and J by 2 bases, 6 bases remained unmatched. The germline V gene has CDR1 DFQATT and CDR2 SNEGSKA (reference sequence). The CDR3 DNA reads as TGCAGTGCACCACCTAGCGGGAGACAAGAGACCCAGTACTTC. This sequence encodes CSAPPSGRQETQYF.

This clonotype was counted a few times. The CDR3 bases are TGTGCCACCAGCAGAGAACGGGACAGCATCAATCAGCCCCAGCATTTT. Translated, it gives CATSRERDSINQPQHF. The gene calls are TRBV15 and TRBJ1-5, with TRBD1 matching 7 bases. Germline CDR1 is LNHNV and CDR2 is YYDKDF (reference sequence). The CDR3 runs 16 residues. V gave up 0 bases and J gave up 3 bases; unmatched junction bases: 5.

The chain employs TRBV4-2 and TRBJ2-5, with 12 bases that match TRBD2. CDR3 length: 16 amino acids. V was pared by 3 bases and J by 2 bases, with 4 bases of the junction left unmatched. Germline CDR1 and CDR2: LGHNA and YNFKEQ. The CDR3 loop reads CASSHGLAGRQETQYF. In DNA, the CDR3 is TGTGCCAGCAGCCACGGACTAGCGGGGAGACAAGAGACCCAGTACTTC.

The chain recombines TRBV27 with TRBJ1-5; D is undetermined. V was clipped by 4 bases and J by 5 bases, with 6 bases between them. The CDR3 is 12 amino acids. The germline V gene has CDR1 MNHEY and CDR2 SMNVEV (reference sequence). CDR3 sequence (DNA): TGTGCCAGCAGTTCCTCCGATCAGCCCCAGCATTTT. This encodes CASSSSDQPQHF.

The rearrangement links TRBV7-9 to TRBJ2-5, with TRBD1 identical over 7 bases. The V and J ends lost 5 bases and 4 bases, in that order; junction bases with no gene match: 4. The CDR3 is made up of 13 amino acids. Germline V CDR1 and CDR2: SEHNR, FQNEAQ (reference sequence). The CDR3 here is CASSTRQGETQYF. Here the CDR3 DNA reads TGTGCCAGCAGCACTCGACAGGGAGAGACCCAGTACTTC.

The rearrangement joins TRBV7-2 to TRBJ2-5; TRBD1 matches 10 bases. In germline, CDR1 is SGHTA, CDR2 FQGNSA. V shed 5 bases, J shed 5 bases, and the junction held 11 bases outside the gene matches. The CDR3 contains 16 residues. The CDR3: CASSSRQGAYAETQYF. The DNA for the CDR3 is TGTGCCAGCAGCAGCCGACAGGGGGCATATGCGGAGACCCAGTACTTC.

V usage is TRBV20-1 and J usage is TRBJ1-4; possibly TRBD1 for D (5 bases). The CDR3 spans 15 residues. CDR1 and CDR2 (germline): DFQATT, SNEGSKA (reference sequence). With 0 bases removed from V and 8 bases from J, the gap between germline ends came to 16 bases. CDR3 residues: CSARDWTSREEKLFF. CDR3 coding DNA: TGCAGTGCTAGAGATTGGACATCGAGGGAGGAAAAACTGTTTTTT.

The chain couples TRBV7-2 to TRBJ2-7; D is uncertain. Germline assignment: CDR1 SGHTA and CDR2 FQGNSA. Trimming left V 3 bases short and J 3 bases short, with 12 bases between. CDR3 size: 14 residues. CDR3 in DNA: TGTGCCAGCAGCTTTCTGGATCGGAGCTACGAGCAGTACTTC. It codes for CASSFLDRSYEQYF.

This clonotype came up a few times. The chain recombines TRBV6-1 with TRBJ2-7; TRBD2 agrees at 7 bases. This CDR3 region has 13 residues. V gave up 8 bases and J gave up 4 bases; unmatched junction bases: 8. The germline CDR1 and CDR2 sequences are MNHNS and SASEGT. The CDR3 DNA reads TGTGCCAGCCGTAAACGGGAGGATTACGAGCAGTACTTC. This gives the protein CASRKREDYEQYF.

The V gene is TRBV7-2, the J gene TRBJ1-5; no clear D. Trimming pared 1 base from V and 0 bases from J, leaving 7 bases between. Germline assignment: CDR1 SGHTA and CDR2 FQGNSA. The CDR3 length is 15 residues. The CDR3 sequence: CASSLEQYSNQPQHF. The CDR3 nucleotides read TGTGCCAGCAGCTTAGAACAGTATAGCAATCAGCCCCAGCATTTT.

This chain links TRBV7-2 with TRBJ2-5; D is unclear. V gave up 4 bases and J gave up 2 bases, with 8 bases separating them. Per germline, CDR1 SGHTA and CDR2 FQGNSA. CDR3 length equals 13 residues. CDR3 bases: TGTGCCAGCAGCTCCACGAATCAAGAGACCCAGTACTTC. It translates to CASSSTNQETQYF.

This clonotype was counted many times. The CDR3 here is CASSRPSGSTDTQYF. The DNA of the CDR3 is TGTGCCAGCAGCCGCCCTAGCGGGAGCACAGATACGCAGTATTTT. The chain is built from TRBV12-3 or TRBV12-4 and TRBJ2-3; 8 bases match TRBD2. The CDR3 spans 15 residues. Trimming removed 6 bases from V and 0 bases from J; junction bases left unmatched: 5.

This clonotype came up a few times. The rearrangement uses TRBV25-1 and TRBJ1-1, with 9 bases aligning to TRBD1. CDR3 length equals 13 residues. CDR1 and CDR2 from the germline V gene are MGHDK and SYGVNS. The V gene end was trimmed by 6 bases and the J gene end by 1 base; junction bases not matched to a gene: 0. The CDR3 here is CASRQGANTEAFF. The CDR3, as DNA: TGTGCCAGCAGACAGGGGGCGAACACTGAAGCTTTCTTT.

The gene calls are TRBV20-1 and TRBJ2-7, with D unclear. Germline assignment: CDR1 DFQATT and CDR2 SNEGSKA (reference sequence). This CDR3 spans 12 amino acids. Trimming pared 4 bases from V and 4 bases from J, leaving 11 bases between. The CDR3 sequence: CSANPPGYEQYF. The CDR3, as DNA: TGCAGTGCTAACCCCCCGGGTTACGAGCAGTACTTC.

This clonotype appeared a few times. The rearrangement uses TRBV10-3 and TRBJ2-2; the D is unclear. V was shortened by 1 base and J by 1 base, with 1 base between the two germline ends. From germline, CDR1 is ENHRY and CDR2 SYGVKD. This CDR3 has 13 residues. CDR3 residues: CAISELNTGELFF. CDR3 DNA sequence: TGTGCCATCAGTGAGTTGAACACCGGGGAGCTGTTTTTT.

This clonotype was detected only a few times. The chain carries TRBV20-1 and TRBJ2-7; 9 nucleotides line up with TRBD1. V shed 3 bases and J 6 bases; nucleotides not matched to a gene: 3. CDR1 is DFQATT and CDR2 is SNEGSKA in the germline V gene (reference sequence). The CDR3 sequence is 12 residues long. This CDR3 reads CSARGTGSEQYF. DNA for the CDR3: TGCAGTGCTAGGGGGACAGGGAGCGAGCAGTACTTC.

This clonotype has a handful of counts. The rearrangement uses TRBV5-1 and TRBJ2-1; no clear D. The germline gives CDR1 SGHRS, CDR2 YFSETQ. V was shortened by 1 base and J by 3 bases, with 5 bases between the two germline ends. The CDR3 is made up of 13 amino acids. The CDR3 nucleotides read TGCGCCAGCAGCTTGCCCAACTACAATGAGCAGTTCTTC. As protein: CASSLPNYNEQFF.

This clonotype was counted only a few times. The rearrangement links TRBV20-1 to TRBJ2-1; TRBD2 agrees at 13 bases. From germline, CDR1 is DFQATT and CDR2 SNEGSKA (reference sequence). This CDR3 spans 11 amino acids. The DNA of the CDR3 is TGCAGCGGGGGACTAGCGGGGGAGCAGTTCTTC. Encoded protein: CSGGLAGEQFF.

The chain uses TRBV3-1 and TRBJ2-1, with D maybe TRBD2 (6 bases). CDR3 length equals 14 residues. V was pared by 2 bases and J by 4 bases, with 9 bases between. The V gene's germline CDR1 is LGHDT and CDR2 YNNKEL (reference sequence). The CDR3 sequence is CASSQYGGYNEQFF. CDR3 nucleotides: TGTGCCAGCAGCCAATACGGAGGGTACAATGAGCAGTTCTTC.

The chain uses TRBV20-1 and TRBJ2-5; 12 nucleotides match TRBD1. Germline assignment: CDR1 DFQATT and CDR2 SNEGSKA (reference sequence). The CDR3 has 17 residues. J lost 1 base, V lost 1 base, and 7 bases had no gene match. CDR3 nucleotides: TGCAGTGCTAGAGCCCCAGGGACAGGGGGCCTCCAAGAGACCCAGTACTTC. Translation gives CSARAPGTGGLQETQYF.

This clonotype was recorded a few times. The V call is TRBV5-1, the J call TRBJ2-2, with D tentatively TRBD1 (6 bases). Germline loops: CDR1 SGHRS, CDR2 YFSETQ. Trimming took 2 bases from V and 2 from J, leaving 10 bases between them. This CDR3 is built from 15 residues. The CDR3 reads CASSFRGLNTGELFF. For the CDR3, the DNA is TGCGCCAGCAGCTTCAGGGGCCTCAACACCGGGGAGCTGTTTTTT.